This T cell receptor beta chain appears in the sequencing data of a study of blood T cell repertoires in COVID-19. In the study overall: Donors in the United States, Italy and Spain gave samples during acute or convalescent COVID-19. Sources were T cells, B-cell-depleted T cells, or PBMCs; the material itself was cDNA or gDNA.

This clone was observed a few times. Per the authors' pipeline: Estimated nucleated cell counts came from reference gene primer amplification. Libraries were prepared by immunoSEQ multiplex PCR; TCRdb keeps only in-frame clonotypes and omits some of them. V and J calls and clone size are given by that table; D and trimming were obtained from the DNA. The profile covers tens of thousands of clones, with roughly 90% appearing a single time and about 27% taken by the ten largest. Sequenced: peripheral blood. This receptor was obtained from a man aged 50-60 years with acute or convalescent COVID-19.

The CDR3 coding sequence is TGTGCCAGCAGCTTGGCCGGGACAGGGTATGGCTACACCTTC. The encoded protein is CASSLAGTGYGYTF. The rearrangement joins TRBV5-8 to TRBJ1-2; TRBD1 agrees at 9 bases. CDR1 is SGHTS, CDR2 YDEGEE, per germline. The CDR3 covers 14 residues. After removal of 0 bases from V and 5 bases from J, the junction contained 2 bases not matched to a gene. Variable domain in full (rest from reference TRBV5-8 and TRBJ1-2): EAGVTQSPTHLIKTRGQQATLRCSPISGHTSVYWYQQALGLGLQFLLWYDEGEERNRGNFPPRFSGRQFPNYSSELNVNALELEDSALYLCASSLAGTGYGYTFGSGTRLTVV.